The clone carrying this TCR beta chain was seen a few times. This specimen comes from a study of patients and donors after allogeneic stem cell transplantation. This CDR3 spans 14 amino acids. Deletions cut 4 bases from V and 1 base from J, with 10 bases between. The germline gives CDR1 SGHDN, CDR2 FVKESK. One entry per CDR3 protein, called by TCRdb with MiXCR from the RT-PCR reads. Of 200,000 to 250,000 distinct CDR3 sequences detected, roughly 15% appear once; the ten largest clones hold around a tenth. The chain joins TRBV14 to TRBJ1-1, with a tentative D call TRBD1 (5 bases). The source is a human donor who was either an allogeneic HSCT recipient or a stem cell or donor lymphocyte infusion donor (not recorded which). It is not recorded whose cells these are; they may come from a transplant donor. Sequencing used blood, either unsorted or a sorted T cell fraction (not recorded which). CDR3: CASSLGLANTEAFF. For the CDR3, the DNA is TGTGCCAGCAGCCTGGGACTTGCGAACACTGAAGCTTTCTTT.